The 31 T cell receptor beta chains below come from one sample, sequenced in a study of T cells after yellow fever vaccination. MiXCR, run by TCRdb on the 5' RACE reads, gives a single entry per CDR3 protein. The sample consists of roughly 330,000 distinct CDR3 sequences, around 3.9% of them appearing once. Specimen: PBMCs, collected 5 days after the yellow fever booster vaccination. All receptors come from a young man who received the YFV17D yellow fever vaccine.

This clonotype was seen more than once but under ten times. This chain uses TRBV12-3 or TRBV12-4 with TRBJ1-6, with 9 bases lining up with TRBD1. The CDR3 is 14 residues long. Unmatched junction bases numbered 4, after V lost 6 bases and J lost 7 bases. CDR3 protein: CASRPGQGNSPLHF. As DNA, the CDR3 is TGTGCCAGCAGACCGGGACAGGGAAATTCACCCCTCCACTTT.

This clonotype was detected a few times. V is TRBV28 and J is TRBJ2-1, with D unresolved. Trimming took off 10 bases at V and 0 bases at J, with 10 bases between the two ends. The CDR3 spans 13 residues. CDR1 MDHEN and CDR2 SYDVKM come from the germline V gene. CDR3 DNA: TGTGCCATTCGCCCGAGCTCCTACAATGAGCAGTTCTTC. This codes for CAIRPSSYNEQFF.

The chain joins TRBV5-1 to TRBJ2-5; no clear D. V lost 5 bases, J lost 1 base, and 9 bases lay in between. CDR1 is SGHRS and CDR2 is YFSETQ in the germline V gene. The CDR3 spans 13 residues. CDR3 DNA sequence: TGCGCCAGCAGTAGAGAGAGCCAAGAGACCCAGTACTTC. This encodes CASSRESQETQYF.

The genes are TRBV20-1 and TRBJ2-3; tentative D call: TRBD1 (6 bases). V gave up 3 bases and J gave up 2 bases, with 12 bases separating them. Germline loops: CDR1 DFQATT, CDR2 SNEGSKA (reference sequence). The CDR3 length is 14 residues. CDR3 in amino acids: CSASYTGNTDTQYF. The CDR3 DNA reads as TGCAGTGCTAGTTATACAGGGAACACAGATACGCAGTATTTT.

In its sample, this clonotype was seen many times. The CDR3 spells CSARQRETQYF. In DNA form, the CDR3 reads TGCAGTGCTAGACAGAGGGAGACCCAGTACTTC. The chain recombines TRBV20-1 with TRBJ2-5; D is undetermined. The CDR3 length is 11 residues. V dropped 2 bases and J dropped 5 bases, with 6 bases sitting between them. CDR1 and CDR2 (germline): DFQATT, SNEGSKA (reference sequence).

This clonotype was seen a handful of times. This chain connects TRBV6-5 to TRBJ1-1, with TRBD1 as a possible D gene (6 bases). The CDR3 covers 17 residues. Germline loops: CDR1 MNHEY, CDR2 SVGAGI. V was cut by 6 bases and J by 1 base, with 21 bases left in between. CDR3 nucleotide sequence: TGTGCCAGCAGCGCCGTATACGGGACAACAGGGAACACTGAAGCTTTCTTT. It codes for CASSAVYGTTGNTEAFF.

This clonotype was picked up a small number of times. The chain combines TRBV4-3 with TRBJ1-2, with 8 positions matching TRBD1. CDR3 size: 15 residues. From germline, CDR1 is LGHNA and CDR2 YSLEER. V shed 2 bases and J 4 bases; nucleotides not matched to a gene: 6. CDR3 coding DNA: TGCGCCAGCAGCCAATTGGACAGGGACTCCTATGGCTACACCTTC. It is translated as CASSQLDRDSYGYTF.

The chain uses TRBV5-1 and TRBJ2-3; no reliable D call. V was cut by 0 bases and J by 2 bases, with 4 bases left in between. Germline lookup yields CDR1 SGHRS and CDR2 YFSETQ. This CDR3 spans 13 amino acids. The DNA of the CDR3 is TGCGCCAGCAGCTTGGATGTCACAGATACGCAGTATTTT. Encoded protein: CASSLDVTDTQYF.

This clonotype was seen a few times. The chain links TRBV6-5 to TRBJ1-6, with TRBD1 identical over 8 bases. The trim removed 4 bases at V and 8 bases at J, leaving 7 bases unmatched. In germline, CDR1 is MNHEY, CDR2 SVGAGI. This CDR3 comprises 15 residues. The CDR3 sequence is CASSSGTGHDSPLHF. In nucleotides, the CDR3 is TGTGCCAGCAGTTCCGGGACAGGACATGATTCACCCCTCCACTTT.

There are many counts of this clonotype. The V gene is TRBV11-2, the J gene TRBJ1-2; tentatively, D is TRBD1 (6 bases). The ends were cut back, 0 bases at V and 6 bases at J, with 17 bases in the middle. Germline V CDR1 and CDR2: SGHAT, FQNNGV. CDR3 length equals 16 residues. Written as DNA, the CDR3 is TGTGCCAGCAGCTTAGATCGAAGGGGACACGTAGATGGCTACACCTTC. Translation: CASSLDRRGHVDGYTF.

The chain has TRBV2 and TRBJ1-1; 10 nucleotides line up with TRBD1. Germline CDR1 reads SNHLY; CDR2 reads FYNNEI. CDR3 size: 14 residues. V shed 6 bases, J shed 4 bases, and the junction held 5 bases outside the gene matches. The CDR3 region has the DNA TGTGCCAGCAGACCTTGGACAGGGGGCACTGAAGCTTTCTTT. This codes for CASRPWTGGTEAFF.

The table lists this clonotype with many counts. This rearrangement joins TRBV29-1 to TRBJ1-1; possible D gene TRBD1, 6 bases. This CDR3 has 13 amino acids. The V and J ends lost 7 bases and 1 base respectively, with 13 bases between them. From germline, CDR1 is SQVTM and CDR2 ANQGSEA. CDR3 in DNA: TGCAGCGCTATGGGACAACCGAACACTGAAGCTTTCTTT. Encoded protein: CSAMGQPNTEAFF.

This clonotype came up many times. The V call is TRBV7-8, the J call TRBJ2-3; 15 positions agree with TRBD2. V shed 5 bases, J shed 5 bases, and the junction held 8 bases outside the gene matches. The CDR3 contains 17 residues. From germline, CDR1 is SGHVS and CDR2 FQNEAQ. CDR3 coding DNA: TGTGCCAGCAGCCCTGAGTTGGGACTAGCGGGGGGAGATACGCAGTATTTT. This encodes CASSPELGLAGGDTQYF.

The chain joins TRBV12-3 or TRBV12-4 to TRBJ2-7, with D uncertain. Between the trimmed V and J ends, which lost 7 bases and 6 bases, there was a span of 16 bases. The CDR3 is 13 residues long. CDR3 region: CASTKALRVEQYF. CDR3 in DNA: TGTGCCAGCACCAAGGCTCTGCGCGTCGAGCAGTACTTC.

This clonotype was seen at least ten times. The rearrangement links TRBV6-5 to TRBJ1-3; no clear D gene. Trimming removed 5 bases at V and 11 bases at J, with 13 bases between. CDR1 MNHEY and CDR2 SVGAGI come from the germline V gene. This CDR3 is 12 amino acids long. CDR3 coding DNA: TGTGCCAGCAGTGACGGGAGCGGAGCCATATATTTT. It yields the protein CASSDGSGAIYF.

This clonotype was detected a few times. This chain links TRBV4-3 with TRBJ2-2; D ambiguous. Germline V gene data show CDR1 as LGHNA and CDR2 as YSLEER. CDR3 length equals 15 residues. V was shortened by 0 bases and J by 5 bases, with 10 bases between the two germline ends. The CDR3 reads CASSQDPTRTGELFF. DNA of the CDR3: TGCGCCAGCAGCCAAGATCCTACGAGGACCGGGGAGCTGTTTTTT.

This clonotype appeared many times. The chain uses TRBV6-2 or TRBV6-3 and TRBJ2-1; D gene ambiguous. The CDR3 length is 11 residues. With 7 bases removed from V and 4 bases from J, the gap between germline ends came to 5 bases. Germline lookup yields CDR1 MNHEY and CDR2 SVGEGT. CDR3: CASTRYNEQFF. CDR3 sequence (DNA): TGTGCCAGCACCAGATACAATGAGCAGTTCTTC.

This clonotype was recorded a few times. The J gene is TRBJ2-3, the V gene TRBV7-9, with 9 bases aligning to TRBD2. The CDR3 covers 16 residues. Germline CDR1 SEHNR, CDR2 FQNEAQ (reference sequence). V gave up 1 base and J gave up 4 bases; unmatched junction bases: 6. The CDR3 here is CASSLGSGGLPDTQYF. The CDR3 DNA sequence: TGTGCCAGCAGCTTAGGAAGCGGGGGGTTGCCAGATACGCAGTATTTT.

This clonotype was detected a few times. The chain uses TRBV18 and TRBJ2-2, with a tentative D call TRBD2 (6 bases). This CDR3 is 18 amino acids long. The V end was cut by 4 bases, the J end by 3 bases, with 21 bases between. Germline V gene data show CDR1 as KGHSH and CDR2 as LQKENI. CDR3 sequence reads: CASSRTGRGYVDTGELFF. In nucleotides, the CDR3 is TGTGCCAGCTCACGAACGGGACGGGGGTATGTGGACACCGGGGAGCTGTTTTTT.

This clonotype was seen only a few times. The chain joins TRBV6-2 or TRBV6-3 to TRBJ2-5; D is possibly TRBD1 or TRBD2 (5 bases each). The CDR3 totals 14 residues. V lost 6 bases and J 1 base, leaving 12 bases between the germline ends. The germline V gene has CDR1 MNHEY and CDR2 SVGEGT. The CDR3 loop is CASRHPGPQETQYF. In DNA, the CDR3 is TGTGCCAGCAGACATCCGGGACCCCAAGAGACCCAGTACTTC.

This chain uses TRBV5-1 with TRBJ2-3; D perhaps matches TRBD2 (5 bases). The length of the CDR3 is 16 residues. V shed 1 base and J shed 4 bases, with 16 bases lying between them. Germline CDR1 SGHRS, CDR2 YFSETQ. The CDR3 protein is CASSLTGLLTADTQYF. CDR3 bases: TGCGCCAGCAGCTTGACCGGACTTCTAACGGCAGATACGCAGTATTTT.

V gene TRBV7-2 combines with J gene TRBJ1-1; D is ambiguous. V was trimmed by 2 bases and J by 3 bases, leaving 10 bases between them. CDR1 is SGHTA, CDR2 FQGNSA, per germline. The CDR3 runs to 14 residues. Here the CDR3 reads CASSLRDYDTEAFF. The CDR3 coding sequence is TGTGCCAGCAGCTTAAGGGATTATGACACTGAAGCTTTCTTT.

V gene TRBV11-2 combines with J gene TRBJ2-2; unclear D gene. V lost 5 bases, J lost 0 bases, and 13 bases lay in between. Germline CDR1 SGHAT, CDR2 FQNNGV. The CDR3 covers 16 residues. CDR3 sequence reads: CASSPRTATNTGELFF. CDR3 coding DNA: TGTGCCAGCAGCCCGCGGACCGCAACGAACACCGGGGAGCTGTTTTTT.

Comment on this clonotype: This may be a read error, as it is one base from a much larger clone. The chain combines TRBV27 with TRBJ2-4, with 8 bases identical to TRBD1. Germline V gene lookup returns CDR1 MNHEY and CDR2 SMNVEV (reference sequence). CDR3 length: 13 amino acids. The CDR3 bases are TGTGCCAGCAGTTTACAGGGGGCAAACCTTCAGTACTTC. As protein: CASSLQGANLQYF.

This clonotype was seen a few times. The chain carries TRBV10-3 and TRBJ2-7; 12 nucleotides match TRBD1. Unmatched junction bases numbered 7, after V lost 3 bases and J lost 10 bases. The V gene's germline CDR1 is ENHRY and CDR2 SYGVKD. The CDR3 runs to 14 residues. The CDR3 coding sequence is TGTGCCATCAGTGATGTGGGACAGGGGGCAAAACAGTACGTC. Its translation: CAISDVGQGAKQYV.

This clonotype was observed many times. The chain has TRBV9 and TRBJ2-3; the match to TRBD1 covers 7 bases. Germline V gene data show CDR1 as SGDLS and CDR2 as YYNGEE. V shed 2 bases, J shed 2 bases, and the junction held 2 bases outside the gene matches. This CDR3 region has 14 residues. CDR3 DNA sequence: TGTGCCAGCAGCGTGACAGGGAACACAGATACGCAGTATTTT. Its translation is CASSVTGNTDTQYF.

At least ten counts were recorded for this clonotype. This rearrangement joins TRBV27 to TRBJ2-3; the match to TRBD2 covers 9 bases. The germline V gene has CDR1 MNHEY and CDR2 SMNVEV (reference sequence). The CDR3 has 14 amino acids. J was trimmed by 5 bases and V by 8 bases; bases with no gene match: 8. The CDR3 region is CASLGLAKLDTQYF. CDR3 nucleotides: TGTGCCAGCCTGGGACTAGCAAAATTAGATACGCAGTATTTT.

This clonotype was seen at least ten times. The chain carries TRBV7-9 and TRBJ1-3; D is possibly TRBD1 (5 bases). This CDR3 is 20 amino acids long. Per the germline V gene, CDR1 is SEHNR and CDR2 is FQNEAQ (reference sequence). The germline V and J ends were trimmed by 5 bases and 0 bases, with 26 bases remaining between them. The CDR3: CASSPLRAGIPDPSGNTIYF. The CDR3 nucleotides are TGTGCCAGCAGCCCCCTCCGGGCAGGGATACCCGACCCCTCTGGAAACACCATATATTTT.

This clonotype appeared a single time. The rearrangement uses TRBV29-1 and TRBJ1-5; tentative D call: TRBD1 (6 bases). Germline CDR1 reads SQVTM; CDR2 reads ANQGSEA. The germline V and J ends were trimmed by 7 bases and 4 bases, with 11 bases remaining between them. CDR3 length: 12 residues. CDR3 bases: TGCAGCGCCGGGACAAAGAATCAGCCCCAGCATTTT. Translated: CSAGTKNQPQHF.

This clonotype occurred a few times. The chain couples TRBV20-1 to TRBJ1-5, with 9 bases fitting TRBD1. Germline CDR1 is DFQATT and CDR2 is SNEGSKA (reference sequence). This CDR3 spans 15 amino acids. V gave up 4 bases and J gave up 2 bases; unmatched junction bases: 6. The CDR3 loop reads CSATLQGAGNQPQHF. CDR3 nucleotide sequence: TGCAGTGCTACACTACAGGGGGCGGGCAATCAGCCCCAGCATTTT.

This clonotype was recorded many times. The V call is TRBV10-3, the J call TRBJ2-2, with a possible D match to TRBD1 (6 bases). Germline lookup yields CDR1 ENHRY and CDR2 SYGVKD. The length of the CDR3 is 14 residues. The germline V and J ends were trimmed by 4 bases and 5 bases, with 11 bases remaining between them. CDR3 amino acids: CAISANRDTGELFF. CDR3 bases: TGTGCCATCAGTGCAAACAGGGATACCGGGGAGCTGTTTTTT.